This entry describes one T cell receptor (beta chain). Its antigen is as yet unknown. A read error may account for a junction end that differs from germline. Germline CDR1 KGHSH, CDR2 LQKENI. The CDR3 covers 12 residues. This record comes from a study of T cell responses to AZD1222 COVID-19 vaccine. Study-wide results and caveats: Most donors were white British, females outnumbered males, and clonal diversity was possibly underestimated. Of spike-specific TCRs, nearly half reportedly target regions left unmutated in variants. The number of AZD1222 recipients seropositive at baseline was only six.

Generated by immunoSEQ multiplex PCR, the TCRdb table keeps only in-frame clones and is missing some. The data hold 120,000 to 150,000 clones, with about 88% observed a single time. The source material was peripheral blood, sampled on day 0 of AZD1222 vaccination. The V and J genes are TRBV18 and TRBJ2-1, with TRBD2 as a possible D gene (5 bases). The sequence derives from an adult in good health. CDR3 sequence (DNA): TGTGCCAGCGCACCTGGCGGAGGTGAGCAGTTCTTC. Its protein is CASAPGGGEQFF.